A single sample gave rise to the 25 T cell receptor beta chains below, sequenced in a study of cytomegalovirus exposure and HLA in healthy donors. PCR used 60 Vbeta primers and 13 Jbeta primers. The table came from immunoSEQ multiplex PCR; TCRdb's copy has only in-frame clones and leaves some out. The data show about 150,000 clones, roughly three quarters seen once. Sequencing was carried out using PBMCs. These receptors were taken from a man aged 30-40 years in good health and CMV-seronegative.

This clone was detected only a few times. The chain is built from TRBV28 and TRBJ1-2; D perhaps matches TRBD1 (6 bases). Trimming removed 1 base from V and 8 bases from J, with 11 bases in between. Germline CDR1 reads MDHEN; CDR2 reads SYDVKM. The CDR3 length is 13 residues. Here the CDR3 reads CASSLLGGSGYTF. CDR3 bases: TGTGCCAGCAGTTTATTAGGGGGTTCGGGCTACACCTTC.

CDR3 DNA sequence: TGTGCCAGCAGCGTACCCCCCGCGCGGACTGAAGCTTTCTTT. Protein product: CASSVPPARTEAFF. J is TRBJ1-1 and V is TRBV7-9; D ambiguous. In germline, CDR1 is SEHNR, CDR2 FQNEAQ (reference sequence). There are 14 residues in the CDR3. The ends were cut back, 5 bases at V and 5 bases at J, with 15 bases in the middle.

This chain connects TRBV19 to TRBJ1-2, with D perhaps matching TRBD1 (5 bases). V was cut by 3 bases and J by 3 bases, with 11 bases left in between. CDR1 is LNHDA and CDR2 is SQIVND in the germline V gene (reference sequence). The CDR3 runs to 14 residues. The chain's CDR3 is CASSISRADYGYTF. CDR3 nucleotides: TGTGCCAGTAGTATCTCCAGGGCTGACTATGGCTACACCTTC.

The CDR3 sequence is CASSLRGQGVYEQYF. The DNA of the CDR3 is TGTGCCAGCAGCCTTAGAGGACAGGGGGTCTACGAGCAGTACTTC. V gene TRBV13 combines with J gene TRBJ2-7; 10 bases are a match to TRBD1. The CDR3 has 15 amino acids. J was trimmed by 3 bases and V by 5 bases; bases with no gene match: 7. CDR1 PRHDT and CDR2 FYEKMQ come from the germline V gene (reference sequence).

The CDR3 nucleotides read TGTGCCAGCAGTTTTGGGGGGTGGGCGGCCCCAGGCGGGCAGTACTTC. Its translation is CASSFGGWAAPGGQYF. The chain combines TRBV28 with TRBJ2-7, with a tentative D call TRBD2 (6 bases). This CDR3 contains 16 residues. Trimming shortened V by 3 bases and J by 9 bases, and 24 bases separated the two germline ends. Germline V lookup: CDR1 MDHEN, CDR2 SYDVKM.

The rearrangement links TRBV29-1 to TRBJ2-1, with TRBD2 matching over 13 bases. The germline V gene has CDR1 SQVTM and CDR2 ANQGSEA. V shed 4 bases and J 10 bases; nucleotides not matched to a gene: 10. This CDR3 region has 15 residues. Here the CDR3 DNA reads TGCAGCGTTGCAGGGACTAGCGGGGTGAGCGAAGAGCAGTTCTTC. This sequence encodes CSVAGTSGVSEEQFF.

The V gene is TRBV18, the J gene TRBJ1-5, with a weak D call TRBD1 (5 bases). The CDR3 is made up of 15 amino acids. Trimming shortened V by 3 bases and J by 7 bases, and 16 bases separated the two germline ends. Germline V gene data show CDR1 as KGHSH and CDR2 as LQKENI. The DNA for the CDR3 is TGTGCCAGCTCACCCCTGGGGAGGGGAGGGCAGCCCCAGCATTTT. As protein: CASSPLGRGGQPQHF.

For the CDR3, the DNA is TGTGCCCCCCCAGTGTCAGTTGTTTATGGCTACACCTTC. It is translated as CAPPVSVVYGYTF. The chain has TRBV19 and TRBJ1-2; unclear D gene. Germline V gene lookup returns CDR1 LNHDA and CDR2 SQIVND (reference sequence). The CDR3 contains 13 residues. Deletions cut 11 bases from V and 5 bases from J, with 18 bases between.

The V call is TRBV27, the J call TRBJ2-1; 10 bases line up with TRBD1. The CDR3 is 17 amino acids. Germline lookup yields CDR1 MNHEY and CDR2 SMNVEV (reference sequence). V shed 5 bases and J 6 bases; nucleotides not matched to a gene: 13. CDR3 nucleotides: TGTGCCAGCAGTGCGCGGCCCGGGACAGGGGCTAGCAATGAGCAGTTCTTC. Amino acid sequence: CASSARPGTGASNEQFF.

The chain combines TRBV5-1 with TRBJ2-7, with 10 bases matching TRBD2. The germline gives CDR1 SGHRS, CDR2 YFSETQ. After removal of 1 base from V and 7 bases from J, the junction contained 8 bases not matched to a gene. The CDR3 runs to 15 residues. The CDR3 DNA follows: TGCGCCAGCAGCTTGCGCAGCGGGAGGGCGGAGGAGCAGTACTTC. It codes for CASSLRSGRAEEQYF.

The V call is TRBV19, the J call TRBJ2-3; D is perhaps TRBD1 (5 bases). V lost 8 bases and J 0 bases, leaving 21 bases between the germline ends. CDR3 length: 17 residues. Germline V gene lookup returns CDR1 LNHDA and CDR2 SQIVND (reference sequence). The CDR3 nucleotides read TGTGCCAGTGGGGCGATACCCAAGATAAGGAGCACAGATACGCAGTATTTT. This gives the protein CASGAIPKIRSTDTQYF.

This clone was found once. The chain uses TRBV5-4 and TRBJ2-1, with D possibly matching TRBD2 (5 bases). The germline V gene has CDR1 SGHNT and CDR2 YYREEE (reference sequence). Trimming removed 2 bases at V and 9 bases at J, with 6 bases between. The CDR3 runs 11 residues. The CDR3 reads CASSFAGEQFF. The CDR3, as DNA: TGTGCCAGCAGCTTCGCGGGTGAGCAGTTCTTC.

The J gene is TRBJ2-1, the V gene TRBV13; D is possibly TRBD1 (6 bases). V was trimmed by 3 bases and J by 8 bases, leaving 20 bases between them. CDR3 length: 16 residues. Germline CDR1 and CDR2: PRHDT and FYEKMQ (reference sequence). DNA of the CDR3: TGTGCCAGCAGCTTCGGCCGGGGAGAATCAGGGGATGAGCAGTTCTTC. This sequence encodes CASSFGRGESGDEQFF.

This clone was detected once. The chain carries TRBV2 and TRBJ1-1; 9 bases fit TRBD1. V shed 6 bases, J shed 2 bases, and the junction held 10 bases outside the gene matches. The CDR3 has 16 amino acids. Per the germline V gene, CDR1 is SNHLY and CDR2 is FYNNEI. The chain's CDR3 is CASRAIRDRENTEAFF. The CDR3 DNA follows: TGTGCCAGCAGGGCCATCCGGGACAGGGAAAACACTGAAGCTTTCTTT.

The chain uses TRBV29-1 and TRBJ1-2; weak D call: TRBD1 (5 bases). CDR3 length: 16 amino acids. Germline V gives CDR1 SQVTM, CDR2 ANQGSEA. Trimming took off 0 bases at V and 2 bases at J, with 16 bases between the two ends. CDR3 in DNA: TGCAGCGTTGAAGACGTTCGTGACAGACCCAACTATGGCTACACCTTC. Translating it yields CSVEDVRDRPNYGYTF.

The CDR3 DNA is TGTGCCAGCAGTTACTCGAGAAGCGGGGCCTACGAGCAGTACTTC. This translates into CASSYSRSGAYEQYF. The chain joins TRBV6-5 to TRBJ2-5; 7 bases map to TRBD2. The DNA matches TRBJ2-7 better at its end, which makes the J call doubtful. CDR3 size: 15 residues. Germline V gene data show CDR1 as MNHEY and CDR2 as SVGAGI.

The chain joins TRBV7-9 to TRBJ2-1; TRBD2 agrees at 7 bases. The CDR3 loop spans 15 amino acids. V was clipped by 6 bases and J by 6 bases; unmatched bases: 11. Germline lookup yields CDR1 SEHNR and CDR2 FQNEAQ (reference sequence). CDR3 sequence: CASSHPTSPSNEQFF. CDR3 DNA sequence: TGTGCCAGCAGTCATCCGACTAGCCCCAGCAATGAGCAGTTCTTC.

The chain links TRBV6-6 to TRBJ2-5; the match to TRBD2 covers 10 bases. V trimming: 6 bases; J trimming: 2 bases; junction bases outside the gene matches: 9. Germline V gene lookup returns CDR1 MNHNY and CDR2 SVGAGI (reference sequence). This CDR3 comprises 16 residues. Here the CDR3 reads CASSPWASGGQETQYF. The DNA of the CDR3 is TGTGCCAGCAGCCCTTGGGCTAGCGGGGGACAAGAGACCCAGTACTTC.

CDR3 bases: TGTGCCAGCAGTCCCGACAGTCTCTCCGCATCTAACTATGGCTACACCTTC. Translation: CASSPDSLSASNYGYTF. The chain links TRBV28 to TRBJ1-2, with D maybe TRBD1 (5 bases). Germline loops: CDR1 MDHEN, CDR2 SYDVKM. CDR3 length: 17 residues. V shed 5 bases and J shed 0 bases, with 19 bases lying between them.

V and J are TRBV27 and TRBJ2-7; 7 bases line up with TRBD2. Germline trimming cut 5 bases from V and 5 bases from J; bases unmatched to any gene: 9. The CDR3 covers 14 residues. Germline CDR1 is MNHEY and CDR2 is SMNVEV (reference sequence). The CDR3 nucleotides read TGTGCCAGCAGTCACCTAGCGGCTTTGCACGAGCAGTACTTC. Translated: CASSHLAALHEQYF.

The CDR3 nucleotides read TGTGCCAGCAGCTCGGCCGGACTAGCGGGAACCGAGCAGTACTTC. Amino acid sequence: CASSSAGLAGTEQYF. This chain joins TRBV5-4 and TRBJ2-7; TRBD2 matches 12 bases. The J segment lost 6 bases and the V segment lost 3 bases, leaving 7 bases of the junction unmatched. CDR1 and CDR2 (germline): SGHNT, YYREEE (reference sequence). The CDR3 has 15 residues.

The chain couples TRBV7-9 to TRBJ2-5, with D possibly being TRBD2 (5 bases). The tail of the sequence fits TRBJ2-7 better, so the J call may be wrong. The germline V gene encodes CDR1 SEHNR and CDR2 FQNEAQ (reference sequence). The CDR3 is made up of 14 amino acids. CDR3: CASSLVGDHYEQYF. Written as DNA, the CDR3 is TGTGCCAGCAGCTTAGTGGGAGATCACTACGAGCAGTACTTC.

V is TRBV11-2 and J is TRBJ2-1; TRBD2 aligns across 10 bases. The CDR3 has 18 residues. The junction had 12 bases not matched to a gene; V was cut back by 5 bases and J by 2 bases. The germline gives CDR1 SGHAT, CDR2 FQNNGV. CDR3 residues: CASSGATGTSETYNEQFF. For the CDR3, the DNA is TGTGCCAGCAGCGGAGCGACCGGGACTAGCGAGACCTACAATGAGCAGTTCTTC.

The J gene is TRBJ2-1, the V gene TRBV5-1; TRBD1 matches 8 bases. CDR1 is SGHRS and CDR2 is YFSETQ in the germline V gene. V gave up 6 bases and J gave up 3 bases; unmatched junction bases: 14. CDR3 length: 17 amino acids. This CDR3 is CASTIRTGTGLYNEQFF. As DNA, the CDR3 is TGCGCCAGCACCATAAGAACCGGGACAGGCCTCTACAATGAGCAGTTCTTC.

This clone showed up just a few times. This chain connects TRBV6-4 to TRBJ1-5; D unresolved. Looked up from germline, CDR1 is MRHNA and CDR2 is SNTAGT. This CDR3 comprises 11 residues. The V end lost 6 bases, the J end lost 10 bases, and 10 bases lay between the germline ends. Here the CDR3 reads CASSRPLPQHF. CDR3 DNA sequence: TGTGCCAGCAGCCGTCCTCTTCCCCAGCATTTT.